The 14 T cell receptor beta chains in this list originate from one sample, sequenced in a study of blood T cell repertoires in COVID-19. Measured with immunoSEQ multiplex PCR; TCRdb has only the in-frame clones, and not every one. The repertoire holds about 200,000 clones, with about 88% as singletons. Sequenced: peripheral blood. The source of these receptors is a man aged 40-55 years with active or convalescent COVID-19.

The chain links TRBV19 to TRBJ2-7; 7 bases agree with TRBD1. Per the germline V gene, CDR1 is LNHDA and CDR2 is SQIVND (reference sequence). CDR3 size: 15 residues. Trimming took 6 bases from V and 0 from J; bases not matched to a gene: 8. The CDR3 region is CASSPDRDLSYEQYF. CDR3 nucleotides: TGTGCCAGTAGCCCCGACAGGGACCTCTCCTACGAGCAGTACTTC.

CDR3 in DNA: TGTGCCAGCAGTTCCGGACAGGGAAGGGGGAGAGGCTACACCTTC. Protein sequence: CASSSGQGRGRGYTF. The chain employs TRBV28 and TRBJ1-2, with 8 bases matching TRBD1. The CDR3 covers 15 residues. V dropped 4 bases and J dropped 8; count of bases not matched to a gene: 12. The germline gives CDR1 MDHEN, CDR2 SYDVKM.

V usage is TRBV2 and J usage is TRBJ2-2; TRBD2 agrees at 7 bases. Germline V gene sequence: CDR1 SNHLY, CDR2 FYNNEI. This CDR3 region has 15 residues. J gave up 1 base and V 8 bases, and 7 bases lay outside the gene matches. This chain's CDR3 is CASHNERENTGELFF. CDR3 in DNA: TGTGCCAGCCACAATGAGCGGGAGAACACCGGGGAGCTGTTTTTT.

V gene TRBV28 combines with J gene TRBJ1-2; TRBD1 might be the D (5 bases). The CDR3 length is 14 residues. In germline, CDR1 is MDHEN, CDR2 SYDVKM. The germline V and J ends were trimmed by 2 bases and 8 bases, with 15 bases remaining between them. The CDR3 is CASSLATARGGYTF. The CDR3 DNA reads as TGTGCCAGCAGTTTAGCTACAGCGCGGGGCGGCTACACCTTC.

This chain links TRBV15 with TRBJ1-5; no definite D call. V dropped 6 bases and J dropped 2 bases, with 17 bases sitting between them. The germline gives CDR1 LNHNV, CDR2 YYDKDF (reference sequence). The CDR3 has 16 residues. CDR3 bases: TGTGCCACCAGAGCTCCGGGAGGTAAAGGCAATCAGCCCCAGCATTTT. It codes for CATRAPGGKGNQPQHF.

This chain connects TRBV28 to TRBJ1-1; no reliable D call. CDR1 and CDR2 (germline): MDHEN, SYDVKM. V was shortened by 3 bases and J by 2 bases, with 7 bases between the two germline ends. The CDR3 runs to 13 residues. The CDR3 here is CASSLGSNTEAFF. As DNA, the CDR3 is TGTGCCAGCAGTTTGGGCAGCAACACTGAAGCTTTCTTT. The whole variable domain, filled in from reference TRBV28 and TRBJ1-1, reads DVKVTQSSRYLVKRTGEKVFLECVQDMDHENMFWYRQDPGLGLRLIYFSYDVKMKEKGDIPEGYSVSREKKERFSLILESASTNQTSMYLCASSLGSNTEAFFGQGTRLTVV.

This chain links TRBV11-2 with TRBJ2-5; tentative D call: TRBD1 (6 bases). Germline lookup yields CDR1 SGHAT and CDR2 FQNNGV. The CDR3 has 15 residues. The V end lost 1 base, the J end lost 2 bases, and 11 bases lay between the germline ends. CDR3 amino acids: CASSLALGQQETQYF. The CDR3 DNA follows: TGTGCCAGCAGCTTAGCCCTCGGACAGCAAGAGACCCAGTACTTC.

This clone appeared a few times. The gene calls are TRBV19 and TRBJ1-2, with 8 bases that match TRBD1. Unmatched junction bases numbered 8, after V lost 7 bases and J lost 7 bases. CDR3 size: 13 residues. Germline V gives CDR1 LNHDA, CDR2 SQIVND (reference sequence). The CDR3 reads CASTHQGATGYTF. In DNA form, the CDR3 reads TGTGCCAGTACTCATCAGGGGGCAACTGGCTACACCTTC.

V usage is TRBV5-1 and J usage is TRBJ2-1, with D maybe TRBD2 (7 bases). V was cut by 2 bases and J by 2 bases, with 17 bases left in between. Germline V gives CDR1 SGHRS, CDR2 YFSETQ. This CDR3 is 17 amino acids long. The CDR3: CASSFPQGGGTYNEQFF. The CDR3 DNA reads TGCGCCAGCAGCTTCCCCCAAGGGGGGGGCACCTACAATGAGCAGTTCTTC.

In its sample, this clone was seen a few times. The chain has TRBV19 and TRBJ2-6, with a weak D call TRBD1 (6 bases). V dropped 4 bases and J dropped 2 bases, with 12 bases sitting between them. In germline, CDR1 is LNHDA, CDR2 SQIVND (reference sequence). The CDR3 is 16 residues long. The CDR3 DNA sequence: TGTGCCAGTAGTACCCATCGGACAGCTGGGGCCAACGTCCTGACTTTC. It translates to CASSTHRTAGANVLTF.

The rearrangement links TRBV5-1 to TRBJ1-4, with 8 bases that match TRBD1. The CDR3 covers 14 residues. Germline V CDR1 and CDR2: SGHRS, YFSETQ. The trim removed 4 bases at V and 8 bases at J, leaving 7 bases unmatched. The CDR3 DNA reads TGCGCCAGCAGCATACAGGGGGAAGGCGAAAAACTGTTTTTT. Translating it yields CASSIQGEGEKLFF.

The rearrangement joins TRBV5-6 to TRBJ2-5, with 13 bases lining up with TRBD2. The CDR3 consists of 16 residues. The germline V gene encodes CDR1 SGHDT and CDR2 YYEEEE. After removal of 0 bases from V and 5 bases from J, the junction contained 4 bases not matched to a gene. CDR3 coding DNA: TGTGCCAGCAGCTTGGGTCGACTAGCGGGAGGTGAGACCCAGTACTTC. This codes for CASSLGRLAGGETQYF. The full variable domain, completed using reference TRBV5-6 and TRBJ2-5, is DAGVTQSPTHLIKTRGQQVTLRCSPKSGHDTVSWYQQALGQGPQFIFQYYEEEERQRGNFPDRFSGHQFPNYSSELNVNALLLGDSALYLCASSLGRLAGGETQYFGPGTRLLVL.

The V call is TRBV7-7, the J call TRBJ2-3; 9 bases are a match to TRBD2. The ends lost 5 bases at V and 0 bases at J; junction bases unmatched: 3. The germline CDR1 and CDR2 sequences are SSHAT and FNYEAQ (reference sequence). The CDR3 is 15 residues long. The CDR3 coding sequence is TGTGCCAGCAGCCCGAGCGGGGGGAGCACAGATACGCAGTATTTT. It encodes CASSPSGGSTDTQYF.

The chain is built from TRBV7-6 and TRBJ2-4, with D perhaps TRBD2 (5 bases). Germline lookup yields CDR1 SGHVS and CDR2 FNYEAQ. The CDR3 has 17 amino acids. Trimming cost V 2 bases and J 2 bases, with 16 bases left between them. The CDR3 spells CASSLRLRGESKNIQYF. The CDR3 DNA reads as TGTGCCAGCAGCTTAAGGTTACGGGGAGAATCCAAAAACATTCAGTACTTC.